This TCR beta chain comes out of a study of graft-versus-host responses after intestinal transplantation. Background on the study: Recipients across the board were started on anti-thymocyte globulin induction, then kept on tacrolimus and steroids for two to four years. Study-level points and caveats: Early after transplant, HvG declines were associated with peak levels of circulating GvH clones.

Details on this clone: No antigen is known for it.

The CDR3 covers 17 residues. With V trimmed by 4 bases and J by 0 bases, 5 bases remained unmatched. Germline CDR1 and CDR2: SGHDT and YYEEEE. Here immunoSEQ multiplex PCR was the method, and the copy in TCRdb shows in-frame clones only, minus some. This sample has about 97,000 clones, with 90% found just once. This receptor was obtained from a human patient who received an intestinal transplant, so some T cells may come from the graft donor. The sample consisted of PBMCs, taken roughly 450 days after intestinal transplant. This rearrangement joins TRBV5-6 to TRBJ2-6, with 9 bases fitting TRBD1. The CDR3 DNA follows: TGTGCCAGCAGCACTCGGGACAGGGACTCTGGGGCCAACGTCCTGACTTTC. Protein product: CASSTRDRDSGANVLTF.